This T cell receptor (beta chain) appears in the sequencing data of a study of cytomegalovirus exposure and HLA in healthy donors. Study-wide results and caveats: Specific recognition of CMV antigens was confirmed in vitro for a few chains (all CMV-associated).

V lost 5 bases to trimming and J lost 0 bases, with 8 bases between them. From germline, CDR1 is SGHVS and CDR2 FNYEAQ. The CDR3 runs 14 residues. The PCR ran on 60 Vbeta and 13 Jbeta primers. Sequenced by immunoSEQ multiplex PCR; TCRdb stores in-frame clones only, minus some. The data hold some 97,000 clones, with 65% to 80% observed a single time. With regard to this clone: Its antigen is unidentified.

The TCR comes from a woman in her forties or fifties in good health and CMV-seropositive. The material sequenced was PBMCs. V usage is TRBV7-6 and J usage is TRBJ2-1, with D maybe TRBD2 (6 bases). The DNA of the CDR3 is TGTGCCAGCAGCCCGGGACTCTCCTACAATGAGCAGTTCTTC. Protein sequence: CASSPGLSYNEQFF.